Below are 20 T cell receptor beta chains sequenced from a single sample in a study of cytomegalovirus exposure and HLA in healthy donors (dated by TCRdb to about 2017). Libraries were prepared through the immunoSEQ multiplex PCR assay. A mixture of 60 forward primers for TCR Vbeta segments and 13 reverse primers for TCR Jbeta segments was used in the multiplex PCR. TCRdb re-hosts the immuneACCESS table, in-frame sequences only. Its copies lack some clones; in the studies checked, an unresolved V gene accounts for under half of them, and the cause for the rest is not known. The sample table records about 200,000 clones; over 9.5% of these occur just once. The ten largest clonotypes hold over 6.5% of the sample. The source material was PBMCs. Receptors originate from a man aged 45-60 years in good health and CMV-seropositive.

The chain has TRBV7-3 and TRBJ2-2, with D unclear. The V gene's germline CDR1 is SGHTA and CDR2 FQGTGA. The CDR3 spans 16 residues. Trimming took off 6 bases at V and 6 bases at J, with 20 bases between the two ends. CDR3: CASRLGFQDWAGELFF. CDR3 bases: TGTGCCAGCAGGTTAGGTTTCCAGGATTGGGCCGGGGAGCTGTTTTTT.

The chain combines TRBV7-9 with TRBJ1-4, with D uncertain. The V gene lost 1 base and the J gene lost 7 bases, with 13 bases spanning the gap. Germline CDR1 is SEHNR and CDR2 is FQNEAQ (reference sequence). This CDR3 is 15 amino acids long. In nucleotides, the CDR3 is TGTGCCAGCAGCTTAGTCAGGCACGCCACTGAAAAACTGTTTTTT. It yields the protein CASSLVRHATEKLFF.

V is TRBV7-2 and J is TRBJ1-3, with TRBD1 as a possible D gene (6 bases). The V end was cut by 5 bases, the J end by 6 bases, with 20 bases between. Germline CDR1 SGHTA, CDR2 FQGNSA. The CDR3 runs to 16 residues. CDR3: CASSHNGQSNLNTIYF. CDR3 sequence (DNA): TGTGCCAGCAGCCATAACGGACAGTCTAATTTAAACACCATATATTTT.

The gene calls are TRBV28 and TRBJ1-2; D call uncertain. The length of the CDR3 is 11 residues. V lost 5 bases and J lost 4, with 5 bases in between. Germline CDR1 and CDR2: MDHEN and SYDVKM. CDR3 in DNA: TGTGCCAGCAGTCAGGTCTATGGCTACACCTTC. Translating gives CASSQVYGYTF.

The V gene is TRBV19, the J gene TRBJ2-1, with D possibly TRBD2 on 6 matching bases. CDR3 length equals 15 residues. V was cut by 2 bases and J by 6 bases, with 14 bases left in between. Germline CDR1 reads LNHDA; CDR2 reads SQIVND (reference sequence). The CDR3 region is CASSISGVPPNEQFF. The CDR3 nucleotides read TGTGCCAGTAGTATATCGGGGGTACCACCCAATGAGCAGTTCTTC.

This clone has a handful of counts. The chain has TRBV6-4 and TRBJ1-2; D gene unclear. The germline V gene encodes CDR1 MRHNA and CDR2 SNTAGT. V lost 5 bases and J lost 2, with 12 bases in between. CDR3 length equals 14 residues. The CDR3: CASSPQPGNYGYTF. The CDR3 DNA reads as TGTGCCAGCAGTCCACAGCCGGGGAACTATGGCTACACCTTC.

The chain recombines TRBV6-1 with TRBJ2-7, with 8 positions matching TRBD1. V shed 6 bases and J 0 bases; nucleotides not matched to a gene: 7. This CDR3 spans 15 amino acids. The V gene's germline CDR1 is MNHNS and CDR2 SASEGT. CDR3 in amino acids: CASRGTGPVSYEQYF. The CDR3 nucleotides are TGTGCCAGCAGGGGGACAGGTCCCGTCTCCTACGAGCAGTACTTC.

This clone has just a few counts. The chain joins TRBV29-1 to TRBJ2-2; 13 bases fit TRBD2. V was pared by 5 bases and J by 4 bases, with 1 base of the junction left unmatched. This CDR3 has 14 residues. In germline, CDR1 is SQVTM, CDR2 ANQGSEA. The CDR3 sequence: CSVRTSGSTGELFF. Written as DNA, the CDR3 is TGCAGCGTTAGGACTAGCGGGAGCACCGGGGAGCTGTTTTTT.

A few counts support this clone. The chain couples TRBV11-1 to TRBJ2-5; no firm D call. The ends were cut back, 2 bases at V and 4 bases at J, with 11 bases in the middle. Germline CDR1 is SGHAT and CDR2 is FQDESV (reference sequence). The CDR3 is 14 amino acids. CDR3 coding DNA: TGTGCCAGCAGCTTATCGCCAGGTGCAGAGACCCAGTACTTC. Encoded protein: CASSLSPGAETQYF.

This clone has a handful of counts. The chain combines TRBV5-4 with TRBJ1-3; D perhaps matches TRBD1 (6 bases). The CDR3 runs to 16 residues. Trimming cost V 4 bases and J 4 bases, with 18 bases left between them. CDR1 and CDR2 from the germline V gene are SGHNT and YYREEE (reference sequence). The CDR3 protein is CASSTQPGVEGNTIYF. The CDR3 DNA sequence: TGTGCCAGCAGCACGCAACCAGGGGTGGAAGGAAACACCATATATTTT.

The chain carries TRBV19 and TRBJ2-5, with 8 bases identical to TRBD1. Germline CDR1 LNHDA, CDR2 SQIVND (reference sequence). With 3 bases clipped from V and 7 bases from J, the junction kept 7 bases outside the gene matches. The CDR3 sequence is 14 residues long. The CDR3 DNA reads as TGTGCCAGTAGTATGGGACAGGTGTCAGGGACCCAGTACTTC. This sequence encodes CASSMGQVSGTQYF.

The chain joins TRBV9 to TRBJ2-5; 10 nucleotides line up with TRBD2. The germline CDR1 and CDR2 sequences are SGDLS and YYNGEE. This CDR3 has 16 amino acids. Germline trimming cut 3 bases from V and 2 bases from J; bases unmatched to any gene: 7. The CDR3 reads CASSAGSSGGQETQYF. The CDR3 DNA is TGTGCCAGCAGCGCCGGGAGTAGCGGGGGGCAAGAGACCCAGTACTTC.

CDR3 DNA sequence: TGTGCCAGCAGCGAAGGCTCAGGGGGCCGGGAGACCCAGTACTTC. Protein: CASSEGSGGRETQYF. J is TRBJ2-5 and V is TRBV9; 8 bases match TRBD1. Germline V CDR1 and CDR2: SGDLS, YYNGEE. Trimming at V came to 3 bases and at J to 5 bases, leaving 9 bases not matched to a gene. The CDR3 spans 15 residues.

This clone was seen a handful of times. The chain uses TRBV5-5 and TRBJ2-1; 11 nucleotides agree with TRBD2. Germline CDR1 reads SGHKS; CDR2 reads YYEKEE (reference sequence). Trimming removed 0 bases from V and 0 bases from J; junction bases left unmatched: 5. The CDR3 is made up of 18 amino acids. This chain's CDR3 is CASSLGGLAVSSYNEQFF. In nucleotides, the CDR3 is TGTGCCAGCAGCTTGGGGGGACTAGCGGTAAGCTCCTACAATGAGCAGTTCTTC.

The rearrangement joins TRBV5-1 to TRBJ2-5; D may be TRBD1 (5 bases). CDR1 and CDR2 from the germline V gene are SGHRS and YFSETQ. The CDR3 is made up of 14 amino acids. V gave up 1 base and J gave up 5 bases, with 12 bases separating them. The CDR3 sequence is CASSLTAGLETQYF. Here the CDR3 DNA reads TGCGCCAGCAGCTTGACGGCAGGGTTGGAGACCCAGTACTTC.

This clone came up a few times. This chain connects TRBV11-2 to TRBJ1-1, with a weak D call TRBD1 (5 bases). V lost 6 bases to trimming and J lost 6 bases, with 20 bases between them. CDR3 length equals 15 residues. Germline V gene sequence: CDR1 SGHAT, CDR2 FQNNGV. The CDR3 bases are TGTGCCAGCAGTAGGGTGGTGGGTGGAGGGGCTGAAGCTTTCTTT. Its translation is CASSRVVGGGAEAFF.

The chain links TRBV6-6 to TRBJ2-2, with 8 bases aligning to TRBD1. The CDR3 spans 15 residues. Per germline, CDR1 MNHNY and CDR2 SVGAGI (reference sequence). Trimming took 0 bases from V and 7 from J; bases not matched to a gene: 4. The CDR3 reads CASSYSTGAGGELFF. CDR3 in DNA: TGTGCCAGCAGTTACTCGACAGGGGCTGGCGGGGAGCTGTTTTTT.

There are a few counts of this clone. This sequence joins TRBV18 and TRBJ2-1, with D perhaps TRBD2 (6 bases). The ends were cut back, 6 bases at V and 1 base at J, with 13 bases in the middle. This CDR3 is built from 15 residues. The germline V gene encodes CDR1 KGHSH and CDR2 LQKENI. The CDR3: CASSRDLISYNEQFF. In nucleotides, the CDR3 is TGTGCCAGCTCTCGGGACTTAATTTCCTACAATGAGCAGTTCTTC.

V and J are TRBV2 and TRBJ1-5; D not resolved. Trimming removed 1 base from V and 3 bases from J, with 7 bases in between. This CDR3 contains 14 residues. Germline CDR1 SNHLY, CDR2 FYNNEI. The CDR3 nucleotides are TGTGCCAGCAGTGAAGGGGCATTCAATCAGCCCCAGCATTTT. Amino acid sequence: CASSEGAFNQPQHF.

This clone was detected only a few times. This chain connects TRBV27 to TRBJ2-2; 8 bases align to TRBD1. This CDR3 is built from 14 residues. Unmatched junction bases numbered 5, after V lost 5 bases and J lost 6 bases. Germline V gene sequence: CDR1 MNHEY, CDR2 SMNVEV (reference sequence). CDR3 loop: CASSQDRVAGELFF. CDR3 in DNA: TGTGCCAGCAGTCAGGACAGGGTGGCCGGGGAGCTGTTTTTT.